One TCR beta chain is described in this entry. Combining a sample-barcoded 5' primer with a J-beta primer mix, a second PCR ran for roughly 7 to 12 cycles. TCRdb reprocessed the 5' RACE reads via MiXCR and lists one record per CDR3 protein. The table records 750,000 to 1,000,000 distinct CDR3 sequences, approximately 32% of them present only once. The sample belongs to a study of blood T cells in healthy people across ages. Each donor was a healthy Caucasian individual from Russia, aged roughly 6 to 95. The CDR3 spans 14 residues. Trimming pared 4 bases from V and 0 bases from J, leaving 7 bases between. Germline-derived CDR1 and CDR2 are SNHLY and FYNNEI. These sequences were also reported in another study, on T cells of mothers and their children. That source reports: Comparable shaping of TCR recombination output by thymic selection was observed in related and unrelated pairs.

This sequence originates from a woman between 40 and 55 years old in good health. Sequencing used blood. The rearrangement uses TRBV2 and TRBJ2-1, with D possibly matching TRBD2 (5 bases). CDR3 DNA sequence: TGTGCCAGCAGTGTTCGGGGCTCCTACAATGAGCAGTTCTTC. It codes for CASSVRGSYNEQFF.